The sequence of this T cell receptor (beta chain) was determined in a study of CD8 T cells in Susac syndrome. With random hexamers, reverse transcription was performed on roughly 0.45 to 1 ug of RNA. TCRdb called the immunoSEQ multiplex PCR reads again in MiXCR, with one record for every CDR3 protein. This sample has about 76,000 distinct CDR3 sequences, with approximately 93% found just once. The V gene lost 0 bases and the J gene lost 7 bases, with 8 bases spanning the gap. The CDR3 has 13 residues. The germline CDR1 and CDR2 sequences are SGHRS and YFSETQ. The specimen sequenced was CD8+ T cells from PBMCs. The chain employs TRBV5-1 and TRBJ1-3; D unclear. The clonotype was recovered from a human donor with Susac syndrome. CDR3: CASSLDTTNTIYF. Here the CDR3 DNA reads TGCGCCAGCAGCTTGGACACCACTAACACCATATATTTT.